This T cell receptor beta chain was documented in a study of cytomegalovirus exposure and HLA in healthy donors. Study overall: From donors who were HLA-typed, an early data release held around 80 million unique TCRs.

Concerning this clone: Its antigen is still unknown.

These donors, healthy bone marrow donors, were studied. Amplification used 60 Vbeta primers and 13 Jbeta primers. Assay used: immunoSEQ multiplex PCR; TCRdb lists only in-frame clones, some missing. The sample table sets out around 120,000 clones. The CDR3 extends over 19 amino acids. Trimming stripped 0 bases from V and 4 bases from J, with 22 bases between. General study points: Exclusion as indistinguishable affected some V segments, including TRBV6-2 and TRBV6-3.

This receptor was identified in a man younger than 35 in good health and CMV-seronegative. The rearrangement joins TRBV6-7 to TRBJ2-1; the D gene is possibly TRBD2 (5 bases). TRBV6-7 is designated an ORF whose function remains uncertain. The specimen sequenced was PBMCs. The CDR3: CASSYSRQRILSLYNEQFF. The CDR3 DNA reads TGTGCCAGCAGTTACTCGAGGCAGCGGATCCTATCCCTTTACAATGAGCAGTTCTTC.